This T cell receptor (beta chain) was recorded in a study of Ad26.COV2.S vaccination and SARS-CoV-2 variants. Study information: Donor had been placed in the Ad26.COV2.S arm of the COV1001 trial. Donor got 5x10^10 or 1x10^11 viral particles of Ad26.COV2.S.

The CDR3 contains 16 residues. The V gene's germline CDR1 is SSHAT and CDR2 FNYEAQ (reference sequence). V was clipped by 9 bases and J by 4 bases, with 24 bases between them. Generated by immunoSEQ multiplex PCR, the TCRdb table keeps only in-frame clones and is missing some. This sample has some 370,000 clones; about four fifths occur once, and the top ten carry approximately 7.8%. The treatment here: approximately 18 received Ad26.COV2.S at low or high dose, single or two shots; 5 received placebo; per-sample allocation not given. Sampling occurred on day 63 after the first vaccine or placebo injection. The study used a vaccine consisting of an Ad26 vector that expressed Wuhan-strain SARS-CoV-2 spike.

This TCR derives from a person between 18 and 65 years old who received the Ad26.COV2.S COVID-19 vaccine or a placebo. The chain employs TRBV7-7 and TRBJ1-2, with D possibly matching TRBD1 (6 bases). The sample was peripheral blood, taken in a trial of Ad26.COV2.S vaccine versus placebo. The CDR3 DNA sequence: TGTGCCAGGTTAATGGGGGCGGTCCCACCTCCCTATGGCTACACCTTC. Translated: CARLMGAVPPPYGYTF.